The clone carrying this TCR beta chain was recorded only once. This specimen comes from a study of T cell changes during pregnancy in multiple sclerosis. Here immunoSEQ multiplex PCR was the method, and the copy in TCRdb shows in-frame clones only, minus some. The sample includes 75,000 to 95,000 clones, around 93% of them seen just once. The CDR3 consists of 15 residues. Between the trimmed V and J ends, which lost 0 bases and 4 bases, there was a span of 12 bases. Germline CDR1 reads SGHDN; CDR2 reads FVKESK. The sample in question was peripheral blood, obtained before pregnancy. The rearrangement links TRBV14 to TRBJ1-2, with D maybe TRBD1 (5 bases). The TCR sequence derives from a female donor with multiple sclerosis, enrolled in a pregnancy study. CDR3: CASSQEDITFYGYTF. DNA for the CDR3: TGTGCCAGCAGCCAAGAGGACATCACCTTCTATGGCTACACCTTC.